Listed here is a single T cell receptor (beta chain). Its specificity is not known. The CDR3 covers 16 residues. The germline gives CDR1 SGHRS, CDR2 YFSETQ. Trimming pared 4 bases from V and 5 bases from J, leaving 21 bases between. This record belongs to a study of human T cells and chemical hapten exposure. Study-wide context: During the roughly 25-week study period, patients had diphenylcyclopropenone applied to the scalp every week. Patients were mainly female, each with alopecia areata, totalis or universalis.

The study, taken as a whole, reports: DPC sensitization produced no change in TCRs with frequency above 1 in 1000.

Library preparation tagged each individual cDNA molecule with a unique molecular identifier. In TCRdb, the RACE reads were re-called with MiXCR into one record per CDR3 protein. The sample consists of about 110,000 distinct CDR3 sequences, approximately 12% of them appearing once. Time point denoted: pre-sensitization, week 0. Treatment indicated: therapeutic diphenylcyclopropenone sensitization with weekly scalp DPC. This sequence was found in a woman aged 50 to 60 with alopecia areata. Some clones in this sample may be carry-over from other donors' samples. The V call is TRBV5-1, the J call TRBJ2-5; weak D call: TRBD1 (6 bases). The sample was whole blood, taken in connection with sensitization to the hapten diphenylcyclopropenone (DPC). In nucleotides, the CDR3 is TGCGCCAGCAGCAGGACCTTCACAGGGCTTCAGGAGACCCAGTACTTC. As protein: CASSRTFTGLQETQYF. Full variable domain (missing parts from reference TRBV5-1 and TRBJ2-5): KAGVTQTPRYLIKTRGQQVTLSCSPISGHRSVSWYQQTPGQGLQFLFEYFSETQRNKGNFPGRFSGRQFSNSRSEMNVSTLELGDSALYLCASSRTFTGLQETQYFGPGTRLLVL.